The next 2 T cell receptor beta chains were all read from a single sample in a study of identifying expanded T cells in peripheral blood. TCRdb's copy holds only in-frame clones and misses some; the assay was immunoSEQ multiplex PCR. The sample includes approximately 90,000 clones, approximately 84% of them seen just once. The sequenced sample was blood. Receptor source: a person aged 18 to 70 in good health.

The rearrangement joins TRBV19 to TRBJ1-1; 8 bases line up with TRBD1. Germline V lookup: CDR1 LNHDA, CDR2 SQIVND (reference sequence). The CDR3 runs 18 residues. V lost 3 bases to trimming and J lost 1 base; unmatched junction nucleotides: 13. The DNA of the CDR3 is TGTGCCAGTAGTATTGGACAGGGAAGTAAGGACGCGAACACTGAAGCTTTCTTT. This sequence encodes CASSIGQGSKDANTEAFF. The full variable domain, its missing parts supplied by reference TRBV19 and TRBJ1-1, is DGGITQSPKYLFRKEGQNVTLSCEQNLNHDAMYWYRQDPGQGLRLIYYSQIVNDFQKGDIAEGYSVSREKKESFPLTVTSAQKNPTAFYLCASSIGQGSKDANTEAFFGQGTRLTVV.

This clone came up once. The chain employs TRBV7-2 and TRBJ2-1; D remains ambiguous. Trimming shortened V by 6 bases and J by 6 bases, and 9 bases separated the two germline ends. CDR1 is SGHTA and CDR2 is FQGNSA in the germline V gene. The CDR3 extends over 12 amino acids. The CDR3 protein is CASRGGSNEQFF. The CDR3, as DNA: TGTGCCAGCAGGGGTGGGTCCAATGAGCAGTTCTTC.